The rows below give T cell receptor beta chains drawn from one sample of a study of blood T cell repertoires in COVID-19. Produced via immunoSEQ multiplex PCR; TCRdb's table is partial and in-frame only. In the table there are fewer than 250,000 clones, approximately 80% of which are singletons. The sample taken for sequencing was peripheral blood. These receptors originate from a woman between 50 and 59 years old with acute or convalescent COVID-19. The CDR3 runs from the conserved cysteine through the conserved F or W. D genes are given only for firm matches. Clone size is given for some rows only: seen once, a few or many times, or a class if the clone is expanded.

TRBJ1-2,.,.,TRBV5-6,CASFRQDFYGYTF,TGTGCCAGCTTTCGCCAGGATTTCTATGGCTACACCTTC
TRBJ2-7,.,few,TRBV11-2,CASSLGGRNEQYF,TGTGCCAGCAGCTTAGGGGGGCGCAACGAGCAGTACTTC
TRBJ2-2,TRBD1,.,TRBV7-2,CASSRGQIRTGELFF,TGTGCCAGCAGCAGGGGGCAGATACGGACCGGGGAGCTGTTTTTT
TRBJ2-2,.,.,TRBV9,CASSVEPITGELFF,TGTGCCAGCAGCGTAGAGCCGATCACCGGGGAGCTGTTTTTT
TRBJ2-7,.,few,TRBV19,CASSPSGVSYEQYF,TGTGCCAGCTCCCCGTCGGGTGTCTCCTACGAGCAGTACTTC
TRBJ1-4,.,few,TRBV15,CATSRDRGVREKLFF,TGTGCCACCAGCAGAGATCGGGGGGTACGGGAAAAACTGTTTTTT
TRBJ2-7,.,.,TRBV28,CASRGPGEYEQYF,TGTGCCAGCAGGGGTCCAGGGGAATACGAGCAGTACTTC
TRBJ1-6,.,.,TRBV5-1,CASSLVDGGNSPLHF,TGCGCCAGCAGCTTGGTAGATGGTGGTAATTCACCCCTCCACTTT
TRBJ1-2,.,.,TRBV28,CASSRDWRGGYTF,TGTGCCAGCAGCAGGGACTGGAGGGGCGGCTACACCTTC
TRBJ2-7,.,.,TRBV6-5,CASTWDFSYEQYF,TGTGCCAGCACCTGGGACTTCTCCTACGAGCAGTACTTC
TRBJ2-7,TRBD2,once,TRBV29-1,CSVEDRASGRGEQYF,TGCAGCGTTGAAGATCGGGCTAGCGGGAGAGGCGAGCAGTACTTC
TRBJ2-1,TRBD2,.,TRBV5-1,CASSLAGGYSSYNEQFF,TGCGCCAGCAGCTTAGCGGGGGGCTATTCCTCCTACAATGAGCAGTTCTTC
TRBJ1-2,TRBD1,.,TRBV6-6,CASSPYYTGTGQYGYTF,TGTGCCAGCAGTCCATATTACACCGGGACAGGGCAATATGGCTACACCTTC
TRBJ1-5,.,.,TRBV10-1,CASSLRGGGGNQPQHF,TGCGCCAGCAGTCTTCGGGGAGGGGGGGGCAATCAGCCCCAGCATTTT
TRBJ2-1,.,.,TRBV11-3,CASSPRGAAGHEQFF,TGTGCCAGCAGCCCTCGGGGGGCAGCCGGACATGAGCAGTTCTTC
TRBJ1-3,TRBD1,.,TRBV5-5,CASSPGGIVISGNTIYF,TGTGCCAGCAGCCCAGGGGGGATCGTAATCTCTGGAAACACCATATATTTT
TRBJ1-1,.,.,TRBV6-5,CASSPVHLLRAEAFF,TGTGCCAGCAGCCCCGTACATCTACTGAGGGCTGAAGCTTTCTTT
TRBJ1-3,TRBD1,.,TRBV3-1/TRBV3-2,CASSRDRGPGNTIYF,TGTGCCAGCAGCCGGGACAGGGGGCCAGGAAACACCATATATTTT
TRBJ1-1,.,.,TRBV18,CASSPRGAGVDEAFF,TGTGCCAGCTCCCCTCGTGGGGCAGGCGTCGATGAAGCTTTCTTT
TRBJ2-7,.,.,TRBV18,CASARDYEQYF,TGTGCCAGCGCCAGGGACTACGAGCAGTACTTC
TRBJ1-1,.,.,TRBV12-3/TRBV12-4,CASSLVRTEAFF,TGTGCCAGCAGTTTAGTGCGCACTGAAGCTTTCTTT
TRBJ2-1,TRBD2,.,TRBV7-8,CASSLAWTSGGYNEQFF,TGTGCCAGCAGCTTAGCCTGGACTAGCGGGGGTTACAATGAGCAGTTCTTC
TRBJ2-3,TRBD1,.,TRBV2,CASSGDSLRGTQYF,TGTGCCAGCAGTGGGGACAGCTTAAGGGGTACGCAGTATTTT
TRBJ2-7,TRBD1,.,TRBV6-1,CASSGSRDRGLSPRNEQYF,TGTGCCAGCAGTGGGTCCCGGGACAGGGGGCTTTCCCCCCGAAACGAGCAGTACTTC
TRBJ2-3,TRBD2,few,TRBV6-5,CASSPGLAGGVTQYF,TGTGCCAGCAGTCCCGGGTTAGCGGGGGGGGTTACGCAGTATTTT
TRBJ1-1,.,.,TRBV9,CASSPQVFRTEAFF,TGTGCCAGCAGCCCGCAGGTCTTTCGGACTGAAGCTTTCTTT
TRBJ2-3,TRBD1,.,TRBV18,CASSPPLPTGNTDTQYF,TGTGCCAGCTCACCACCCCTTCCGACAGGGAACACAGATACGCAGTATTTT
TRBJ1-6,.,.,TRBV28,CASETGRNSPLHF,TGTGCCAGCGAAACTGGGAGGAATTCACCCCTCCACTTT
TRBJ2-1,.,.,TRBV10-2,CASSPSGTYNEQFF,TGCGCCAGCAGCCCCTCCGGGACCTACAATGAGCAGTTCTTC
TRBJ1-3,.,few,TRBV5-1,CASSLYGRDSGNTIYF,TGCGCCAGCAGCTTATATGGGAGGGACTCTGGAAACACCATATATTTT
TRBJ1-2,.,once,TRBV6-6,CASSATGRQYGYTF,TGTGCCAGCAGTGCGACCGGGAGACAATATGGCTACACCTTC
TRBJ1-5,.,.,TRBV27,CASQFTRGNQPQHF,TGTGCCAGCCAGTTTACCAGGGGCAATCAGCCCCAGCATTTT
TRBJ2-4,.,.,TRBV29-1,CSVGEQNIQYF,TGCAGCGTTGGGGAGCAAAACATTCAGTACTTC
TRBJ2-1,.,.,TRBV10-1,CASSDFSGDNEQFF,TGCGCCAGCAGTGATTTTTCAGGGGACAATGAGCAGTTCTTC
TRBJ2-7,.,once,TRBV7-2,CASSGQGHRYSYEQYF,TGTGCCAGCAGCGGGCAAGGCCACCGTTACTCCTACGAGCAGTACTTC
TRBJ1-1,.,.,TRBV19,CASSMPLQAWTEAFF,TGTGCCAGTAGTATGCCCCTACAGGCGTGGACTGAAGCTTTCTTT
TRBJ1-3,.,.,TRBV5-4,CASSSAKGAFSGNTIYF,TGTGCCAGCAGCTCGGCGAAGGGAGCCTTCTCTGGAAACACCATATATTTT
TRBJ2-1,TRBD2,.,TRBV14,CASSHTPSGRGNEQFF,TGTGCCAGCAGCCACACTCCTAGCGGGAGGGGGAATGAGCAGTTCTTC
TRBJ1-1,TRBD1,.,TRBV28,CASRNQGADTEAFF,TGTGCCAGCAGGAATCAGGGGGCCGACACTGAAGCTTTCTTT
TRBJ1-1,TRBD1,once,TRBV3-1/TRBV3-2,CASSPRTGWGNTEAFF,TGTGCCAGCAGCCCGCGGACAGGGTGGGGGAACACTGAAGCTTTCTTT
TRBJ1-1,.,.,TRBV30,CAWMWGGPSNTEAFF,TGTGCCTGGATGTGGGGAGGGCCCTCGAACACTGAAGCTTTCTTT
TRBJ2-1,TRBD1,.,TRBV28,CASSGTGINNEQFF,TGTGCCAGCAGTGGGACAGGAATTAACAATGAGCAGTTCTTC
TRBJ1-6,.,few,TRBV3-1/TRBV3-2,CASSQGMGARNSPLHF,TGTGCCAGCAGCCAAGGTATGGGGGCGCGAAATTCACCCCTCCACTTT
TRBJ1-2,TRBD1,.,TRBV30,CAWNQGDGDGYTF,TGTGCCTGGAACCAGGGGGACGGAGATGGCTACACCTTC
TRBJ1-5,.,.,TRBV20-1,CSASLADQPQHF,TGCAGTGCTAGTCTCGCAGATCAGCCCCAGCATTTT
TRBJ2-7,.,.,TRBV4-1,CASSLGHGRRHEQYF,TGCGCCAGCAGCCTCGGACACGGGAGAAGACACGAGCAGTACTTC
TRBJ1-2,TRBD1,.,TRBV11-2,CASSSLRDRGRDNYGYTF,TGTGCCAGCAGCTCCCTCAGGGACAGGGGGCGCGATAACTATGGCTACACCTTC
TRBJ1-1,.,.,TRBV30,CAWSAGGGVGEAFF,TGTGCCTGGAGTGCGGGGGGAGGGGTCGGTGAAGCTTTCTTT
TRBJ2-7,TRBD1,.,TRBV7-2,CASSLGGTGNEQYF,TGTGCCAGCAGCTTAGGCGGGACAGGGAACGAGCAGTACTTC
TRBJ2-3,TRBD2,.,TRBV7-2,CASSPQTSGVSTDTQYF,TGTGCCAGCAGCCCCCAGACTAGCGGGGTTAGCACAGATACGCAGTATTTT
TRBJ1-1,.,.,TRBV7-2,CASSPQAGNTEAFF,TGTGCCAGCAGCCCCCAGGCAGGGAACACTGAAGCTTTCTTT
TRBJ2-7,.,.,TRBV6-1,CASSEVGGGPYEQYF,TGTGCCAGCAGTGAAGTGGGAGGGGGGCCCTACGAGCAGTACTTC
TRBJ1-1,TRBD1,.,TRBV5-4,CASSFRDRGSFF,TGTGCCAGCAGCTTTAGGGACAGGGGTTCTTTCTTT